This T cell receptor (beta chain) was identified during a study of T cell responses to AZD1222 COVID-19 vaccine. The overall study: Analyses pooled second doses at about 4 or about 12 weeks. Notes on the study in general: Repertoires were sampled only after the peak T cell response. CD4 TCRs linked to vaccination spanned spike, dominating at 160-218 and 743-854. Two AZD1222 administrations were followed by greater Spike-specific TCR breadth and depth.

TCRdb's copy holds only in-frame clones and misses some; the assay was immunoSEQ multiplex PCR. The repertoire consists of around 130,000 clones, with roughly 94% occurring once and the leading ten covering roughly 7.2%. CDR3 length equals 16 residues. CDR1 is SGHAT, CDR2 FQNNGV, per germline. Trimming took off 1 base at V and 6 bases at J, with 16 bases between the two ends. Concerning this clone: Its antigen is unknown.

The clonotype was recovered from an adult in good health. The chain couples TRBV11-2 to TRBJ2-1; D unresolved. The specimen was peripheral blood, collected on day 0 of AZD1222 vaccination. CDR3 bases: TGTGCCAGCAGCTTAGGTCTAATAGGACCAACCAATGAGCAGTTCTTC. Amino acids: CASSLGLIGPTNEQFF. The entire variable domain, with the rest obtained from reference TRBV11-2 and TRBJ2-1, is as follows: EAGVAQSPRYKIIEKRQSVAFWCNPISGHATLYWYQQILGQGPKLLIQFQNNGVVDDSQLPKDRFSAERLKGVDSTLKIQPAKLEDSAVYLCASSLGLIGPTNEQFFGPGTRLTVL.